The 4 T cell receptor beta chains reported below all come from one sample, sequenced in a study of T cells expressing NK-cell markers. For each CDR3 protein, TCRdb gives one entry from its re-call of the 5' RACE reads, without DNA. The sample table sets out approximately 440,000 distinct CDR3 sequences. Specimen: blood T cells: a sorted CD56 or NKG2C T cell subset, CD4+ or CD8+ T cells, or bulk PBMC T cells (not recorded which). The source is a woman between 50 and 59 years old in good health.

This chain connects TRBV20-1 to TRBJ1-4; the TCRdb D gene call, TRBD1, has no DNA to confirm it. This CDR3 is 17 amino acids long. Germline V lookup: CDR1 DFQATT, CDR2 SNEGSKA (reference sequence). The CDR3 sequence is CSARAGGVEGAREKLFF.

V and J are TRBV6-1 and TRBJ2-7; TCRdb names TRBD2, which stays unverified in the absence of DNA. Germline V CDR1 and CDR2: MNHNS, SASEGT. The CDR3 spans 13 residues. The CDR3 spells CASKRSGGGEQYF.

The chain has TRBV29-1 and TRBJ1-4. The germline CDR1 and CDR2 sequences are SQVTM and ANQGSEA. This CDR3 spans 12 amino acids. CDR3 protein: CSVVQTNEKLFF.

Here the CDR3 reads CATSDLVAGGANTQYF. The V gene is TRBV24-1, the J gene TRBJ2-3; TCRdb designates TRBD2, a call that cannot be tested without DNA. The CDR3 has 16 residues. Germline CDR1 and CDR2: KGHDR and SFDVKD.